Below, one T cell receptor (beta chain) is given with its context. The entry originates in a study of blood T cell repertoires in COVID-19. Study information: Sources were T cells, B-cell-depleted T cells, or PBMCs; the material itself was cDNA or gDNA.

The study drew participants aged about 18 to 89 years from roughly 25 US areas. Clones were sequenced by immunoSEQ multiplex PCR, and TCRdb holds only the in-frame ones, with some missing. The data show approximately 65,000 clones, roughly 80% seen once. Sequencing used PBMCs or T cells enriched from blood (not recorded which). The source is a woman aged 40 to 50 with acute COVID-19.

CDR3 DNA: TGTGCCAGCAGCTTAGGGGGACAGGGGGCGCCCGGGGCCAACGTCCTGACTTTC. Its protein is CASSLGGQGAPGANVLTF. J is TRBJ2-6 and V is TRBV7-9; TRBD1 agrees at 12 bases. Germline lookup yields CDR1 SEHNR and CDR2 FQNEAQ (reference sequence). The CDR3 spans 18 residues. Losses at the gene ends were 1 base for V and 4 bases for J; bases not matched to a gene: 5.